This passage covers 27 T cell receptor beta chains from one sample sequenced in a study of Ad26.COV2.S vaccination and SARS-CoV-2 variants. Profiled with immunoSEQ multiplex PCR; TCRdb holds only in-frame clones, not every one. The repertoire holds fewer than 400,000 clones, with about nine tenths as singletons. Regarding treatment: 19 received Ad26.COV2.S at low or high dose, single or two shots; about 5 received placebo; per-sample allocation not given. Sampling was performed 63 days after the first vaccine or placebo injection. The material sequenced was peripheral blood, taken in a trial of Ad26.COV2.S vaccine versus placebo. These receptors all stem from a person between 18 and 65 years old who received the Ad26.COV2.S COVID-19 vaccine or a placebo.

V is TRBV7-9 and J is TRBJ2-5, with TRBD2 matching over 8 bases. The ends lost 2 bases at V and 2 bases at J; junction bases unmatched: 4. Per the germline V gene, CDR1 is SEHNR and CDR2 is FQNEAQ (reference sequence). The CDR3 has 15 residues. CDR3 DNA sequence: TGTGCCAGCAGCTTATCCGCTAGCGGGCAAGAGACCCAGTACTTC. Its translation is CASSLSASGQETQYF.

The chain has TRBV11-2 and TRBJ1-1; D call uncertain. The CDR3 contains 14 residues. Between the trimmed V and J ends, which lost 1 base and 7 bases, there was a span of 13 bases. Germline lookup yields CDR1 SGHAT and CDR2 FQNNGV. CDR3 region: CASSLVGSTVEAFF. The CDR3 nucleotides read TGTGCCAGCAGCTTAGTCGGGTCGACGGTTGAAGCTTTCTTT.

The chain carries TRBV3-1 (or the pseudogene TRBV3-2) and TRBJ2-1; the D gene is possibly TRBD2 (6 bases). CDR3 length: 13 residues. The germline V and J ends were trimmed by 0 bases and 14 bases, with 14 bases remaining between them. In germline, CDR1 is LGHDT, CDR2 YNNKEL (reference sequence). The CDR3 protein is CASSQDSGGVEFF. CDR3 nucleotides: TGTGCCAGCAGCCAAGATTCCGGGGGAGTGGAGTTCTTC.

This chain uses TRBV2 with TRBJ2-7, with TRBD1 matching over 8 bases. V shed 8 bases, J shed 6 bases, and the junction held 9 bases outside the gene matches. The CDR3 length is 13 residues. Per germline, CDR1 SNHLY and CDR2 FYNNEI. The CDR3 nucleotides are TGTGCCAGCGGAAGGACAGGGTTAGTCGAGCAGTACTTC. Encoded protein: CASGRTGLVEQYF.

The chain has TRBV6-4 and TRBJ2-2; maybe TRBD1 (5 bases). This CDR3 region has 15 residues. Per germline, CDR1 MRHNA and CDR2 SNTAGT. Trimming took off 5 bases at V and 1 base at J, with 11 bases between the two ends. The CDR3: CASSPVTGNTGELFF. CDR3 bases: TGTGCCAGCAGTCCCGTAACAGGGAACACCGGGGAGCTGTTTTTT.

The V gene is TRBV18, the J gene TRBJ1-3; TRBD1 is a possible D gene (5 bases). The CDR3 is 17 amino acids. The germline V and J ends were trimmed by 0 bases and 0 bases, with 12 bases remaining between them. Germline lookup yields CDR1 KGHSH and CDR2 LQKENI. CDR3 sequence reads: CASSPPSGAASGNTIYF. CDR3 in DNA: TGTGCCAGCTCACCACCGAGCGGGGCAGCCTCTGGAAACACCATATATTTT.

This rearrangement joins TRBV4-3 to TRBJ2-2; D may match TRBD1 or TRBD2 (5 bases each). The CDR3 covers 14 residues. The V gene's germline CDR1 is LGHNA and CDR2 YSLEER. The germline V and J ends were trimmed by 3 bases and 3 bases, with 8 bases remaining between them. The CDR3 is CASSQGPDTGELFF. The DNA of the CDR3 is TGCGCCAGCAGCCAGGGACCGGACACCGGGGAGCTGTTTTTT.

The chain joins TRBV7-2 to TRBJ1-6; unclear D gene. CDR3 size: 14 residues. Trimming shortened V by 3 bases and J by 3 bases, and 6 bases separated the two germline ends. Looked up from germline, CDR1 is SGHTA and CDR2 is FQGNSA. The CDR3, as DNA: TGTGCCAGCAGCTTCGACGGCTATAATTCACCCCTCCACTTT. Protein product: CASSFDGYNSPLHF. The full variable domain, with the rest looked up from reference TRBV7-2 and TRBJ1-6, is GAGVSQSPSNKVTEKGKDVELRCDPISGHTALYWYRQSLGQGLEFLIYFQGNSAPDKSGLPSDRFSAERTGGSVSTLTIQRTQQEDSAVYLCASSFDGYNSPLHFGNGTRLTVT.

This chain links TRBV5-1 with TRBJ2-2; no reliable D call. The length of the CDR3 is 13 residues. V lost 3 bases to trimming and J lost 6 bases, with 9 bases between them. The germline V gene encodes CDR1 SGHRS and CDR2 YFSETQ. The CDR3 DNA reads as TGCGCCAGCAGCTCCTCAGGCGCCGGGGAGCTGTTTTTT. Translating it yields CASSSSGAGELFF.

The genes are TRBV9 and TRBJ2-7; D is possibly TRBD1 (6 bases). V lost 4 bases and J lost 4, with 15 bases in between. This CDR3 region has 14 residues. The germline V gene encodes CDR1 SGDLS and CDR2 YYNGEE. CDR3 protein: CASSPHPRGYEQYF. The CDR3 nucleotides read TGTGCCAGCAGCCCTCACCCGAGGGGGTACGAGCAGTACTTC.

The chain links TRBV5-1 to TRBJ2-2; D is undetermined. The CDR3 spans 14 residues. V was clipped by 0 bases and J by 4 bases, with 7 bases between them. Germline V gives CDR1 SGHRS, CDR2 YFSETQ. DNA of the CDR3: TGCGCCAGCAGCTTGGCACGCGGCACCGGGGAGCTGTTTTTT. It yields the protein CASSLARGTGELFF.

The V and J genes are TRBV24-1 and TRBJ2-1; TRBD2 agrees at 14 bases. The J segment lost 1 base and the V segment lost 2 bases, leaving 12 bases of the junction unmatched. CDR1 is KGHDR and CDR2 is SFDVKD in the germline V gene. The CDR3 loop spans 21 amino acids. CDR3 amino acids: CATSDYPAGTSGGHSYNEQFF. CDR3 sequence (DNA): TGTGCCACCAGTGATTATCCCGCCGGGACTAGCGGGGGACATTCCTACAATGAGCAGTTCTTC.

This chain joins TRBV14 and TRBJ2-7, with D maybe TRBD2 (6 bases). Germline V gene lookup returns CDR1 SGHDN and CDR2 FVKESK. This CDR3 has 14 amino acids. V was pared by 4 bases and J by 3 bases, with 13 bases between. The CDR3 bases are TGTGCCAGCAGCCCACGAGCCGGGGGCTACGAGCAGTACTTC. Encoded protein: CASSPRAGGYEQYF.

CDR3 coding DNA: TGTGCCAGCAGGGGGGAAGCGGCCACTGAAGCTTTCTTT. Protein product: CASRGEAATEAFF. The genes are TRBV6-4 and TRBJ1-1; D is possibly TRBD1 (5 bases). This CDR3 has 13 amino acids. The V and J ends lost 6 bases and 4 bases respectively, with 12 bases between them. Per germline, CDR1 MRHNA and CDR2 SNTAGT.

The rearrangement uses TRBV9 and TRBJ2-7; no reliable D call. The CDR3 covers 13 residues. V was cut by 4 bases and J by 1 base, with 9 bases left in between. Germline CDR1 and CDR2: SGDLS and YYNGEE. CDR3: CASSPYTSYEQYF. The CDR3 nucleotides read TGTGCCAGCAGCCCCTATACTTCCTACGAGCAGTACTTC. The whole variable domain, filled in from reference TRBV9 and TRBJ2-7, reads DSGVTQTPKHLITATGQRVTLRCSPRSGDLSVYWYQQSLDQGLQFLIQYYNGEERAKGNILERFSAQQFPDLHSELNLSSLELGDSALYFCASSPYTSYEQYFGPGTRLTVT.

The V gene is TRBV5-1, the J gene TRBJ2-2; a weak D match, TRBD2 (7 bases). CDR3 length: 16 residues. Germline CDR1 is SGHRS and CDR2 is YFSETQ. Trimming pared 0 bases from V and 5 bases from J, leaving 14 bases between. The CDR3: CASSLEGGARTGELFF. The CDR3 region has the DNA TGCGCCAGCAGCTTGGAAGGGGGGGCGAGGACCGGGGAGCTGTTTTTT.

Notes on this clone: The same CDR3 also results from other DNA sequences found in this sample. The rearrangement joins TRBV4-1 to TRBJ1-1; no clear D. Germline V lookup: CDR1 MGHRA, CDR2 YSYEKL. The germline V and J ends were trimmed by 5 bases and 0 bases, with 10 bases remaining between them. The length of the CDR3 is 14 residues. Written as DNA, the CDR3 is TGCGCCAGCAGCTGGACGGAGATGAACACTGAAGCTTTCTTT. Its translation: CASSWTEMNTEAFF.

The chain combines TRBV12-5 with TRBJ1-1; D perhaps matches TRBD1 (6 bases). V lost 6 bases to trimming and J lost 1 base, with 15 bases between them. In germline, CDR1 is LGHNT, CDR2 FRNRAP. The CDR3 is 15 residues long. For the CDR3, the DNA is TGTGCTAGTGGACCATCCAGGGGTGAGAACACTGAAGCTTTCTTT. This codes for CASGPSRGENTEAFF.

The chain couples TRBV3-1 (or the pseudogene TRBV3-2) to TRBJ2-1; 11 bases fit TRBD2. The ends lost 5 bases at V and 8 bases at J; junction bases unmatched: 8. The CDR3 runs 15 residues. Germline V gene sequence: CDR1 LGHDT, CDR2 YNNKEL (reference sequence). The CDR3 sequence is CASSVTSGGRYEQFF. The CDR3 DNA follows: TGTGCCAGCAGCGTCACTAGCGGGGGTAGGTATGAGCAGTTCTTC.

V usage is TRBV3-1 (or the pseudogene TRBV3-2) and J usage is TRBJ2-1; 10 bases match TRBD2. The junction had 8 bases not matched to a gene; V was cut back by 5 bases and J by 7 bases. Germline V CDR1 and CDR2: LGHDT, YNNKEL (reference sequence). The length of the CDR3 is 15 residues. CDR3 protein: CASSTQAGGANEQFF. The CDR3 region has the DNA TGTGCCAGCAGCACCCAAGCGGGGGGGGCGAATGAGCAGTTCTTC.

V usage is TRBV7-2 and J usage is TRBJ2-7; D might be TRBD2 (5 bases). V lost 2 bases and J lost 3, with 11 bases in between. The germline V gene has CDR1 SGHTA and CDR2 FQGNSA. The CDR3 is made up of 14 amino acids. Here the CDR3 DNA reads TGTGCCAGCAGCTTAAGCGGAGCGGTCTACGAGCAGTACTTC. Residues: CASSLSGAVYEQYF.

The V and J genes are TRBV6-6 and TRBJ1-2; weak D call: TRBD1 (5 bases). Between the trimmed V and J ends, which lost 7 bases and 4 bases, there was a span of 19 bases. Germline V gene sequence: CDR1 MNHNY, CDR2 SVGAGI (reference sequence). The CDR3 spans 15 residues. The CDR3 reads CASTISGQGSYGYTF. The CDR3 DNA reads as TGTGCCAGCACTATATCAGGGCAGGGTTCCTATGGCTACACCTTC.

Points on this clone: Compared with germline, one end of the junction differs, possibly owing to a read error. The chain carries TRBV12-3 or TRBV12-4 and TRBJ1-2; D ambiguous. This CDR3 contains 12 residues. CDR3 region: CASSPDLGSGRF. DNA for the CDR3: TGTGCCAGCAGCCCGGACTTGGGCTCGGGCCGCTTC.

Worth noting for this clone: The identical CDR3 is also encoded by other nucleotide sequences in the sample. V usage is TRBV5-1 and J usage is TRBJ2-3; D unresolved. Deletions cut 0 bases from V and 0 bases from J, with 5 bases between. Per germline, CDR1 SGHRS and CDR2 YFSETQ. There are 14 residues in the CDR3. CDR3 sequence reads: CASSLGTSTDTQYF. The CDR3 coding sequence is TGCGCCAGCAGCTTGGGGACGAGCACAGATACGCAGTATTTT.

The V and J genes are TRBV6-4 and TRBJ2-7; 16 nucleotides match TRBD2. Germline CDR1 MRHNA, CDR2 SNTAGT. The CDR3 runs 21 residues. V shed 0 bases and J 4 bases; nucleotides not matched to a gene: 15. CDR3 sequence: CASSDSPGTSGGAILPYEQYF. The CDR3 coding sequence is TGTGCCAGCAGTGACTCTCCCGGGACTAGCGGGGGGGCCATTTTACCGTACGAGCAGTACTTC.

This clone was observed a single time. V usage is TRBV4-3 and J usage is TRBJ2-2; D call uncertain. The germline V gene encodes CDR1 LGHNA and CDR2 YSLEER. This CDR3 comprises 15 residues. Trimming took off 0 bases at V and 5 bases at J, with 10 bases between the two ends. The CDR3 region is CASSQEFVNTGELFF. Here the CDR3 DNA reads TGCGCCAGCAGCCAAGAATTCGTCAATACCGGGGAGCTGTTTTTT.

This chain uses TRBV5-1 with TRBJ2-5; TRBD2 agrees at 12 bases. The germline V gene encodes CDR1 SGHRS and CDR2 YFSETQ. The CDR3 covers 16 residues. The V segment lost 3 bases and the J segment 2 bases; nucleotides outside the gene matches: 5. This CDR3 reads CASSSSLAGGQETQYF. Written as DNA, the CDR3 is TGCGCCAGCAGCTCGTCACTAGCGGGGGGTCAAGAGACCCAGTACTTC.